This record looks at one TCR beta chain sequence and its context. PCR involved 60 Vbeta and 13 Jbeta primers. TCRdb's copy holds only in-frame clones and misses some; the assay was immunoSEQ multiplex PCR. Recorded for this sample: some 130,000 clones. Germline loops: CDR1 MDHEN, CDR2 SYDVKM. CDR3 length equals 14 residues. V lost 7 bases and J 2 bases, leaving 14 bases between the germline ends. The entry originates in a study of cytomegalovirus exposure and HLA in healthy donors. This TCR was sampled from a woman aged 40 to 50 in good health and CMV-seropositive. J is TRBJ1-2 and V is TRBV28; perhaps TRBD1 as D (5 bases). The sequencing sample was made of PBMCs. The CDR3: CASNQGRGNYGYTF. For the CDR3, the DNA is TGTGCCAGCAACCAGGGACGGGGGAACTATGGCTACACCTTC.